This T cell receptor beta chain is from a study of blood T cells in healthy people across ages. Findings of the study overall: Donor CMV infection status was unknown, possibly confounding age-related changes in expanded clonotypes.

The CDR3 is 14 residues long. Germline CDR1 reads SGHTA; CDR2 reads FQGNSA. Remarks on this clonotype: As yet, its antigen is unknown. One junction end does not reproduce the germline sequence, and a read error may be involved.

Combining a sample-barcoded 5' primer with a J-beta primer mix, a second PCR ran for roughly 7 to 12 cycles. Carrying 12 random nucleotides, a template-switch adaptor labeled each individual cDNA molecule. Via MiXCR, TCRdb re-called the 5' RACE reads, giving one row per CDR3 protein. In the table there are approximately 830,000 distinct CDR3 sequences, about 62% of which are singletons. The sequenced sample consisted of blood. The chain combines TRBV7-2 with TRBJ1-2; D call uncertain. This TCR came from a man between 25 and 39 years old in good health. The CDR3 loop is CASSLASTNCGYTF. The DNA of the CDR3 is TGTGCCAGCAGCTTAGCCTCAACTAACTGTGGCTACACCTTC.